The 20 T cell receptor beta chains below all came from one sample that was sequenced in a study of Tregs in tolerant kidney transplant recipients. The repertoire was sequenced with immunoSEQ multiplex PCR; TCRdb's copy has only in-frame clones and lacks some. The sample carries more than 90,000 clones, around 94% recorded once. Sequencing input: CD4+ T cells from blood. The origin of the receptors is a human donor in good health.

The chain combines TRBV28 with TRBJ2-7; the match to TRBD2 covers 7 bases. The CDR3 sequence is 17 residues long. Germline CDR1 and CDR2: MDHEN and SYDVKM. V lost 5 bases to trimming and J lost 2 bases; unmatched junction nucleotides: 15. The DNA of the CDR3 is TGTGCCAGCAGTGGGGGGGACGCCGGACTCGCGACCTACGAGCAGTACTTC. Translation gives CASSGGDAGLATYEQYF.

The rearrangement links TRBV19 to TRBJ2-3; 11 nucleotides align to TRBD1. The length of the CDR3 is 17 residues. After removal of 6 bases from V and 0 bases from J, the junction contained 8 bases not matched to a gene. Germline CDR1 and CDR2: LNHDA and SQIVND (reference sequence). CDR3 sequence reads: CASRDRGLSSSTDTQYF. CDR3 nucleotides: TGTGCCAGTAGGGACAGGGGGCTTTCTTCTAGCACAGATACGCAGTATTTT.

V usage is TRBV7-8 and J usage is TRBJ2-7, with 9 nucleotides matching TRBD2. The germline V gene encodes CDR1 SGHVS and CDR2 FQNEAQ. CDR3 size: 17 residues. V dropped 1 base and J dropped 7; count of bases not matched to a gene: 14. CDR3 loop: CASSLVTAGGPREEQYF. The CDR3, as DNA: TGTGCCAGCAGCTTAGTCACTGCGGGAGGGCCTAGAGAAGAGCAGTACTTC.

This clone has just one count. The chain employs TRBV11-2 and TRBJ2-2; D possibly matches TRBD1 or TRBD2 (6 bases each). This CDR3 has 18 residues. Germline CDR1 and CDR2: SGHAT and FQNNGV. V was shortened by 5 bases and J by 4 bases, with 23 bases between the two germline ends. The CDR3 DNA reads TGTGCCAGCAGCCTCCTCGGGGGCAGGGTGGCGAGCACCGGGGAGCTGTTTTTT. Protein: CASSLLGGRVASTGELFF.

The chain links TRBV5-5 to TRBJ1-1; D not certain. Germline CDR1 reads SGHKS; CDR2 reads YYEKEE (reference sequence). Trimming took 1 base from V and 0 from J, leaving 10 bases between them. The CDR3 extends over 15 amino acids. The CDR3 DNA is TGTGCCAGCAGCTTGTCTCACAAACTGAACACTGAAGCTTTCTTT. This gives the protein CASSLSHKLNTEAFF.

This chain uses TRBV5-6 with TRBJ1-1; D unclear. Per the germline V gene, CDR1 is SGHDT and CDR2 is YYEEEE. Trimming took 4 bases from V and 5 from J, leaving 6 bases between them. This CDR3 is built from 11 residues. In DNA form, the CDR3 reads TGTGCCAGCAGCCTTAGAACTGAAGCTTTCTTT. Encoded protein: CASSLRTEAFF.

A remark on this clone: One end of the junction fails to match germline, which may point to a read error. V usage is TRBV20-1 and J usage is TRBJ2-1; D is ambiguous. The CDR3 length is 8 residues. Germline-derived CDR1 and CDR2 are DFQATT and SNEGSKA (reference sequence). The CDR3 protein is CSARDQIF. In nucleotides, the CDR3 is TGCAGTGCTAGAGATCAAATCTTC.

This chain joins TRBV5-4 and TRBJ2-7; 10 bases are shared with TRBD2. Germline V gene lookup returns CDR1 SGHNT and CDR2 YYREEE (reference sequence). The junction had 7 bases not matched to a gene; V was cut back by 4 bases and J by 0 bases. The CDR3 runs 16 residues. The CDR3 DNA sequence: TGTGCCAGCAGCCCCGGACTAGCGGTGAGCTCCTACGAGCAGTACTTC. The encoded protein is CASSPGLAVSSYEQYF.

This clone occurred a few times. This chain uses TRBV5-4 with TRBJ2-1, with 8 bases fitting TRBD2. The length of the CDR3 is 15 residues. J was trimmed by 0 bases and V by 1 base; bases with no gene match: 0. CDR1 is SGHNT and CDR2 is YYREEE in the germline V gene (reference sequence). The CDR3 reads CASSLTSGSYNEQFF. The DNA for the CDR3 is TGTGCCAGCAGCTTGACTAGCGGCTCCTACAATGAGCAGTTCTTC.

The chain carries TRBV30 and TRBJ1-2; D unresolved. This CDR3 spans 13 amino acids. Germline CDR1 GTSNPN, CDR2 SVGIG (reference sequence). The germline V and J ends were trimmed by 2 bases and 8 bases, with 15 bases remaining between them. The CDR3 nucleotides are TGTGCCTGGAGTTACTCGACCATGCGGGGCTACACCTTC. Protein product: CAWSYSTMRGYTF.

V usage is TRBV18 and J usage is TRBJ2-2; TRBD1 aligns across 10 bases. This CDR3 comprises 17 residues. After removal of 2 bases from V and 4 bases from J, the junction contained 7 bases not matched to a gene. CDR1 and CDR2 from the germline V gene are KGHSH and LQKENI. DNA for the CDR3: TGTGCCAGCTCACCAATATGGGACAGGGGACCCACCGGGGAGCTGTTTTTT. Translating gives CASSPIWDRGPTGELFF.

This chain uses TRBV9 with TRBJ2-7, with 9 positions matching TRBD1. The CDR3 has 15 amino acids. Germline values: CDR1 SGDLS, CDR2 YYNGEE. The V and J ends lost 4 bases and 2 bases, in that order; junction bases with no gene match: 7. CDR3 coding DNA: TGTGCCAGCAGCCCCCGGGACAGGGATACCTACGAGCAGTACTTC. Translating gives CASSPRDRDTYEQYF.

V usage is TRBV10-3 and J usage is TRBJ2-7; tentative D call: TRBD1 (5 bases). The CDR3 spans 13 residues. V shed 4 bases and J shed 0 bases, with 7 bases lying between them. Germline-derived CDR1 and CDR2 are ENHRY and SYGVKD. CDR3 residues: CAISGTPSYEQYF. DNA for the CDR3: TGTGCCATCAGTGGGACACCCTCCTACGAGCAGTACTTC.

This chain joins TRBV16 and TRBJ1-2; 9 bases align to TRBD1. Germline trimming cut 1 base from V and 7 bases from J; bases unmatched to any gene: 10. Germline assignment: CDR1 KGHSY and CDR2 FQNENV. The CDR3 is 16 amino acids. The CDR3 DNA reads TGTGCCAGCAGCCAATTCAGGATCGGGACAGGGATTGGCTACACCTTC. The encoded protein is CASSQFRIGTGIGYTF. Complete variable domain (other parts from reference TRBV16 and TRBJ1-2): GEEVAQTPKHLVRGEGQKAKLYCAPIKGHSYVFWYQQVLKNEFKFLISFQNENVFDETGMPKERFSAKCLPNSPCSLEIQATKLEDSAVYFCASSQFRIGTGIGYTFGSGTRLTVV.

This clone appeared a single time. The chain uses TRBV29-1 and TRBJ2-1; a weak D match, TRBD1 (6 bases). Per germline, CDR1 SQVTM and CDR2 ANQGSEA. The V gene lost 4 bases and the J gene lost 12 bases, with 16 bases spanning the gap. The CDR3 is 12 amino acids. The CDR3 spells CSVVWQGRTQFF. CDR3 bases: TGCAGCGTTGTCTGGCAGGGGAGAACGCAGTTCTTC.

The chain joins TRBV29-1 to TRBJ1-1; no clear D gene. The V end lost 4 bases, the J end lost 4 bases, and 7 bases lay between the germline ends. Germline V gene data show CDR1 as SQVTM and CDR2 as ANQGSEA. This CDR3 has 11 residues. The CDR3 coding sequence is TGCAGCGTTGGATCCGTCACTGAAGCTTTCTTT. Protein: CSVGSVTEAFF.

The V gene is TRBV11-2, the J gene TRBJ2-3; tentative D call: TRBD2 (8 bases). Germline loops: CDR1 SGHAT, CDR2 FQNNGV. V lost 1 base, J lost 2 bases, and 19 bases lay in between. The CDR3 loop spans 18 amino acids. CDR3: CASSLAGGAGVPTDTQYF. The CDR3 DNA reads as TGTGCCAGCAGCTTAGCAGGGGGAGCGGGGGTACCCACAGATACGCAGTATTTT.

V is TRBV20-1 and J is TRBJ1-1, with D uncertain. This CDR3 is 11 amino acids long. Trimming cost V 0 bases and J 11 bases, with 10 bases left between them. The germline V gene has CDR1 DFQATT and CDR2 SNEGSKA (reference sequence). The CDR3 DNA is TGCAGTGCTAGAGATCCCGGGGAGGCTTTCTTT. This codes for CSARDPGEAFF.

V gene TRBV10-3 combines with J gene TRBJ1-4; 9 nucleotides agree with TRBD1. The V and J ends lost 10 bases and 7 bases, in that order; junction bases with no gene match: 7. The CDR3 consists of 13 residues. Germline CDR1 and CDR2: ENHRY and SYGVKD. In DNA form, the CDR3 reads TGTGCCACCATGGGACAGGGTTTTGAAAAACTGTTTTTT. Its protein product is CATMGQGFEKLFF.

The V call is TRBV11-2, the J call TRBJ2-3, with D unclear. With 2 bases removed from V and 10 bases from J, the gap between germline ends came to 13 bases. Germline-derived CDR1 and CDR2 are SGHAT and FQNNGV. The CDR3 has 13 residues. The CDR3 region has the DNA TGTGCCAGCAGCTTACTTCCCCGTGGTGCGCAGTATTTT. Encoded protein: CASSLLPRGAQYF.